This T cell receptor beta chain was retrieved from a study of neurological immune-mediated disorders. Whole-study results and caveats: None of the CDR3 amino acid sequences of expanded clones recurred across subjects, suggesting private repertoires in all groups. HTLV-1-associated myelopathy had the most TCR clonal expansion, and multiple sclerosis had the least, less than healthy controls.

Over 170 million TCR-beta sequences from 15-18 subjects came out of each sequencing run. TCRdb analysed the 5' RACE reads with MiXCR anew, one entry per CDR3 protein. The repertoire consists of some 49,000 distinct CDR3 sequences, with 8% to 10% occurring once and the leading ten covering 1.6%. This CDR3 spans 12 amino acids. Germline CDR1 is LGHDT and CDR2 is YNNKEL (reference sequence). V lost 1 base, J lost 6 bases, and 4 bases lay in between. This sample's time point: longitudinal time-point 1 (baseline). From 2 million PBMCs stored at -80 C, the unsorted libraries were generated. This clonotype occurred many times. Its specificity is unknown.

The specimen sequenced was PBMCs. The chain uses TRBV3-1 and TRBJ1-5; no definite D call. This clonotype was obtained from a woman aged 40 to 55 in good health. CDR3 protein: CASSQGVQPQHF. DNA for the CDR3: TGTGCCAGCAGCCAAGGGGTTCAGCCCCAGCATTTT.